This T cell receptor (beta chain) was profiled in a study of cytomegalovirus exposure and HLA in healthy donors. Findings of the study overall: Cytomegalovirus association was assigned to around 150 TCR beta chains.

The study ran its PCR with 60 Vbeta and 13 Jbeta primers. TCRdb's table, derived via immunoSEQ multiplex PCR, lists solely in-frame clones and lacks some. The sample lists around 96,000 clones, 64% seen once, with roughly 3.2% in the top ten. In germline, CDR1 is MNHNS, CDR2 SASEGT. V was shortened by 5 bases and J by 0 bases, with 9 bases between the two germline ends. The CDR3 is 14 residues long. This clone came up a few times. As yet, its antigen is unknown. The rearrangement uses TRBV6-1 and TRBJ2-3; TRBD1 might be the D (5 bases). The clonotype comes from a man aged 55 to 70 in good health and CMV-seronegative. Sequences were obtained from PBMCs. The CDR3 coding sequence is TGTGCCAGCAGTCAGGGCTTAAGCACAGATACGCAGTATTTT. Translated: CASSQGLSTDTQYF.